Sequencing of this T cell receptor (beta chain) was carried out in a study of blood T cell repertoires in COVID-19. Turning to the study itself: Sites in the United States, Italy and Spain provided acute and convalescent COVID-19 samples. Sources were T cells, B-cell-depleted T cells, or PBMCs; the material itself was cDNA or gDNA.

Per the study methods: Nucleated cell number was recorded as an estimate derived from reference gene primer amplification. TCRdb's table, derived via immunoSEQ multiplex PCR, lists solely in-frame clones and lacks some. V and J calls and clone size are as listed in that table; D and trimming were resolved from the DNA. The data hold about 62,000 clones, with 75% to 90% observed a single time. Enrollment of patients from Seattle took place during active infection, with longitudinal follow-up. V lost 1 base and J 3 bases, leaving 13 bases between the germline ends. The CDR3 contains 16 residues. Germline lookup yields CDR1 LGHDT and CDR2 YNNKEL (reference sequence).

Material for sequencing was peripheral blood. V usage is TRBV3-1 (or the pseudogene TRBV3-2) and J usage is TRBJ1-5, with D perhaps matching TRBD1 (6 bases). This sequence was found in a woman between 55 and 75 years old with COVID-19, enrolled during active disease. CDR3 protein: CASSQAPGVANQPQHF. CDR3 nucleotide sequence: TGTGCCAGCAGCCAAGCTCCAGGGGTAGCCAATCAGCCCCAGCATTTT.